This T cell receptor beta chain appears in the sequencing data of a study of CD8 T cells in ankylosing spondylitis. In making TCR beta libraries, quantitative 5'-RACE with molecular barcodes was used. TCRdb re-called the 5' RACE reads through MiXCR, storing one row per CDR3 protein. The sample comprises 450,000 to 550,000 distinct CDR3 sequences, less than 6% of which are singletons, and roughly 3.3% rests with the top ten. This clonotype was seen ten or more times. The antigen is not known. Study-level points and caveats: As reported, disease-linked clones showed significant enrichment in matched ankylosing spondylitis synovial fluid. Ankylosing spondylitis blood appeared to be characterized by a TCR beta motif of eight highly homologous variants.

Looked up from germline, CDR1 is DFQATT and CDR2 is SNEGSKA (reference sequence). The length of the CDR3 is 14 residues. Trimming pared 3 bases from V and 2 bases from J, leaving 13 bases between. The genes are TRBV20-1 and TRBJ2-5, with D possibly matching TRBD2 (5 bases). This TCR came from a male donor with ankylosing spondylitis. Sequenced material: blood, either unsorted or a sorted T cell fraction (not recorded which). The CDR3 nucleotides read TGCAGTGCTAGGGACGTATCGGGACAAGAGACCCAGTACTTC. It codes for CSARDVSGQETQYF.